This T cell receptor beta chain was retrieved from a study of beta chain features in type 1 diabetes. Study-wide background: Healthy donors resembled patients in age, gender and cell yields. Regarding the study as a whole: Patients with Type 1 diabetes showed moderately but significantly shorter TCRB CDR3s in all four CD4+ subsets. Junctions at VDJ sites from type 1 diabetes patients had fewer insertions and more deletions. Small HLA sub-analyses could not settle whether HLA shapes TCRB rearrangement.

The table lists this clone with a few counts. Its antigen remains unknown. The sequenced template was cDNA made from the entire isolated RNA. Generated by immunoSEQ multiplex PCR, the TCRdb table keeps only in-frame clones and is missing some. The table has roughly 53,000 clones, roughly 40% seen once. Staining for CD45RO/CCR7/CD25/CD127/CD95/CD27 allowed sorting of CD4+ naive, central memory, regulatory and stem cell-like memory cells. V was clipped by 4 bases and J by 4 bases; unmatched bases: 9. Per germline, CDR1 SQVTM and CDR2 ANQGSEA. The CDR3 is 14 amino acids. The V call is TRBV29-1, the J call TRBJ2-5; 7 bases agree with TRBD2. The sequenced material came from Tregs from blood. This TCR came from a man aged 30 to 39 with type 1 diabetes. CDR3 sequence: CSVGSLAGAETQYF. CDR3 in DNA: TGCAGCGTTGGCTCGTTGGCGGGAGCAGAGACCCAGTACTTC.